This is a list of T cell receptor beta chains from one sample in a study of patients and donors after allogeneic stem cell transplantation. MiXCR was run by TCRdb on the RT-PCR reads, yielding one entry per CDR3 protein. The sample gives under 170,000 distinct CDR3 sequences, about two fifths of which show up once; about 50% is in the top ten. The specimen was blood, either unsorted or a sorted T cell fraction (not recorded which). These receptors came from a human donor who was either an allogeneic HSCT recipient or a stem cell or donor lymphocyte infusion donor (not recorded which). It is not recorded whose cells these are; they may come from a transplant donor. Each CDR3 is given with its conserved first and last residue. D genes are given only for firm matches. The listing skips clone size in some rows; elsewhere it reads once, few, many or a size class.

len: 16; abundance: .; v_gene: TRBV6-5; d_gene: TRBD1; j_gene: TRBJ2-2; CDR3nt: TGTGCCAGCAGTTCCATGACAGGGTGGGACACCGGGGAGCTGTTTTTT; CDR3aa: CASSSMTGWDTGELFF
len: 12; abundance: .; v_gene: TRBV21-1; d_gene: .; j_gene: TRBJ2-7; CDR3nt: TGTGCCAGCAGCAATAAGACCTACGAGCAGTACTTC; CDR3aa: CASSNKTYEQYF
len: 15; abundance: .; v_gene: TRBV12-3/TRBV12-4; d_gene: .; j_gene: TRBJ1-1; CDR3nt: TGTGCCAGCAGTTTAAATTTACGGCCGGGCACTGAAGCTTTCTTT; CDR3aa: CASSLNLRPGTEAFF
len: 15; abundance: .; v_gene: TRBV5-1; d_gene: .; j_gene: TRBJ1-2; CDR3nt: TGCGCCAGCAGCCCGCAGGTGTTCTCTACGTATGGCTACACCTTC; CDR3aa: CASSPQVFSTYGYTF
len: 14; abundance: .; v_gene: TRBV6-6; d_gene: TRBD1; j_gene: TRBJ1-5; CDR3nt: TGTGCCAGCGGTCTATGGACAGGAGATCAGCCCCAGCATTTT; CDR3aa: CASGLWTGDQPQHF
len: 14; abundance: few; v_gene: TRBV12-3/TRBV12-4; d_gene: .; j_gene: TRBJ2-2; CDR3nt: TGTGCCAGCAGTGCCGGCAGGGGACCCGGGGAGCTGTTTTTT; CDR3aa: CASSAGRGPGELFF
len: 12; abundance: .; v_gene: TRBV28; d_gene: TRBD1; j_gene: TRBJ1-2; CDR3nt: TGTGCCAGCAGGGGACAGGGATATGGCTACACCTTC; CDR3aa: CASRGQGYGYTF
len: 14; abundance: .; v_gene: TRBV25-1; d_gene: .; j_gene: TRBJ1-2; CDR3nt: TGTGCCAGCAGTGACTGGGAGGTTAACTATGGCTACACCTTC; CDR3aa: CASSDWEVNYGYTF
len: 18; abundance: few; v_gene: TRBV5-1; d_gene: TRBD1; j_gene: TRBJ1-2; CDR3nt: TGCGCCAGCAGCCTCACCGGGACAGGTTCTCCCTTCAACTATGGCTACACCTTC; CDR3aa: CASSLTGTGSPFNYGYTF
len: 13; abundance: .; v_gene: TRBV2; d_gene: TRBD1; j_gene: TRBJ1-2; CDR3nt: TGTGCCTTCCGAGGGACAGGGATCTATGGCTACACCTTC; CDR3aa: CAFRGTGIYGYTF
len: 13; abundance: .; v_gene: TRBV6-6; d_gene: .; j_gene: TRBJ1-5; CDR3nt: TGTGCCAGCAGTTATGCGGGGGAGAGGCCCCAGCATTTT; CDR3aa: CASSYAGERPQHF
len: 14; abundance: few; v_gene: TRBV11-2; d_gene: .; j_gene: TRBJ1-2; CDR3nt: TGTGCCAGCAGCTTCGGGACGGTTGACTATGGCTACACCTTC; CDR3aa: CASSFGTVDYGYTF
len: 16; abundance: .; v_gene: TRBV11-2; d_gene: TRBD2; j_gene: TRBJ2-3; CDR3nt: TGTGCCAGCAGCTCTTTAGCGGGGGGCCGCACAGATACGCAGTATTTT; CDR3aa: CASSSLAGGRTDTQYF
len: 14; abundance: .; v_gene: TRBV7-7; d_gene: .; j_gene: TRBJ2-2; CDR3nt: TGTGCTAGCAGCTACCGGGACGGCACCGGGGAGCTGTTTTTT; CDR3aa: CASSYRDGTGELFF
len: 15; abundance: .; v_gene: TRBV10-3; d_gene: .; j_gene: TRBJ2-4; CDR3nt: TGTGCCATCAGTCCCGCAGATCTAGCCAAAAACATTCAGTACTTC; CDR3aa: CAISPADLAKNIQYF
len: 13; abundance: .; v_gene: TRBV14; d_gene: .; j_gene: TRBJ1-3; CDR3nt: TGTGCCAGTAGCAGGAGCTCTGGAAACACCATATATTTT; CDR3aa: CASSRSSGNTIYF
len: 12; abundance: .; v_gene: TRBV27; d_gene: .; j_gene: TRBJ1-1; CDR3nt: TGTGCCAGCAGTTTATTGGGGGGGGAGGCTTTCTTT; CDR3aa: CASSLLGGEAFF
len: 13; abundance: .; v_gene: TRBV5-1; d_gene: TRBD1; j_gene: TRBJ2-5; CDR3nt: TGCGCCAGCAGCGCCGGGACAGGGAGTAACCAGTACTTC; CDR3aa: CASSAGTGSNQYF
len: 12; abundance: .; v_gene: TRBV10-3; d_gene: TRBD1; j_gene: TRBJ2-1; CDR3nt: TGTGCCATCAGTGAGTTTGACAGGGGGCAGTTCTTC; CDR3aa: CAISEFDRGQFF
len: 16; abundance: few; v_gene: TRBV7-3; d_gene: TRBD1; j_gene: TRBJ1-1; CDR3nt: TGTGCCAGCAGTCACACAGGGGGGACGGCGAACACTGAAGCTTTCTTT; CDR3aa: CASSHTGGTANTEAFF
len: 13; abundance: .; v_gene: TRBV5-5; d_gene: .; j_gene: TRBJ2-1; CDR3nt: TGTGCCAGCAGCTTGGAAAGGTCGAATGAGCAGTTCTTC; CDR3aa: CASSLERSNEQFF
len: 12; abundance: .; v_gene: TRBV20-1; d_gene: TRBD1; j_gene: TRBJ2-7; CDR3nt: TGCAGTGCTCCTGGGACAGGCTACGAGCAGTACTTC; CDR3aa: CSAPGTGYEQYF
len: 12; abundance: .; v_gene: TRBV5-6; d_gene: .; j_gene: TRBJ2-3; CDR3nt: TGTGCCAGCAGTCTGGGGATAGATACGCAGTATTTT; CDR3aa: CASSLGIDTQYF
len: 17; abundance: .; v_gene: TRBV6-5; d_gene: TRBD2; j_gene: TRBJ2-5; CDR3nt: TGTGCCAGCAGTTCCGAGACTAGCGGGGGGCCTAGGGAGACCCAGTACTTC; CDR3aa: CASSSETSGGPRETQYF
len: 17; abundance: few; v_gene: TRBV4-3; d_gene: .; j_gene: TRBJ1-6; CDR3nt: TGCGCCAGCAGCCAAGAAGGGCCGGGCACGGATAATTCACCCCTCCACTTT; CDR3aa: CASSQEGPGTDNSPLHF
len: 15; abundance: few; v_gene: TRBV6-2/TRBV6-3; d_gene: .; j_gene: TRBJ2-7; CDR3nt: TGTGCCAGCAGTTACTTCAGGGTCTCCGCCTACGAGCAGTACTTC; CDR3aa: CASSYFRVSAYEQYF
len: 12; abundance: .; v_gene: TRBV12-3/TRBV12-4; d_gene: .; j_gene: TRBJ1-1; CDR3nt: TGTGCCAGCAGTTGGGAGGCCGATGAAGCTTTCTTT; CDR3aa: CASSWEADEAFF
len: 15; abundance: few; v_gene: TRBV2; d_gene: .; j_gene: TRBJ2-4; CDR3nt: TGTGCCAGCAGTGAAGGGGATCGGGTCAAAAACATTCAGTACTTC; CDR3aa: CASSEGDRVKNIQYF